The clone carrying this T cell receptor (beta chain) was seen a handful of times. Its antigen is as yet unknown. These data come from a study of relationships among human T cell subsets. Study-level results: V, D, J usage, CDR3 length and N-additions were similar across seven subsets. Substantial CDR3 sharing among Th1, Th2 and regulatory cells suggested stochastic fate choice. Over 50% of CD8+ cytotoxic sequences were in clones over 100 reads; regulatory and Th2 had few.

Semiquantitative ARM-PCR amplified T cell receptor alpha and beta CDR3 regions from mRNA. In ARM-PCR, communal superprimers followed tagged nested gene-specific primers for exponential amplification. Exonuclease cleared nested primers, then first-round products were reamplified. TCRdb reanalysed the multiplex PCR reads using MiXCR and keeps one entry per CDR3 protein. The sample shows some 14,000 distinct CDR3 sequences, 50% to 75% of them seen only once. CD4+CD25+ regulatory T cells came from anti-CD25 bead selection of positively selected CD4+ cells. The material sequenced was Tregs sorted from blood. This clonotype originated in a man aged 35 to 55 in good health.

This CDR3 reads CSVESGTKLYNEQFF. The CDR3 DNA follows: TGCAGCGTTGAATCCGGGACTAAGCTTTACAATGAGCAGTTCTTC. The rearrangement links TRBV29-1 to TRBJ2-1; the match to TRBD2 covers 7 bases. Germline trimming cut 2 bases from V and 4 bases from J; bases unmatched to any gene: 8. The CDR3 has 15 amino acids. From germline, CDR1 is SQVTM and CDR2 ANQGSEA.